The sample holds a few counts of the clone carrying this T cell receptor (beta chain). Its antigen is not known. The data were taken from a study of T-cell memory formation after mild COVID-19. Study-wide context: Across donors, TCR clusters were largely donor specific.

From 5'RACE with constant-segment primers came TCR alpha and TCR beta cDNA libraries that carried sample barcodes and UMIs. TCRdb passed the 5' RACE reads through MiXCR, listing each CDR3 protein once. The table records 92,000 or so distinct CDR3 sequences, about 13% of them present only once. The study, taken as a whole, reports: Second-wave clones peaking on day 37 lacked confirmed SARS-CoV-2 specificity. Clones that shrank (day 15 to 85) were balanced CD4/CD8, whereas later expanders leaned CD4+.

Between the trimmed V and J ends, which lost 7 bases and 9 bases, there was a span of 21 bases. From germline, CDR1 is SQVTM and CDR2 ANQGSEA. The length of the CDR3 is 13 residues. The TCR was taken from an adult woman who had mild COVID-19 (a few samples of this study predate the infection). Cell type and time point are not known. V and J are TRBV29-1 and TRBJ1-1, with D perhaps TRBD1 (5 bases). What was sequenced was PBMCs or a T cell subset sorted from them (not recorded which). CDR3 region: CSAEQALIFQAFF. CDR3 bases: TGCAGCGCGGAACAGGCCCTGATCTTTCAAGCTTTCTTT. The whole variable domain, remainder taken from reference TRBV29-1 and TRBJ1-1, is SAVISQKPSRDICQRGTSLTIQCQVDSQVTMMFWYRQQPGQSLTLIATANQGSEATYESGFVIDKFPISRPNLTFSTLTVSNMSPEDSSIYLCSAEQALIFQAFFGQGTRLTVV.